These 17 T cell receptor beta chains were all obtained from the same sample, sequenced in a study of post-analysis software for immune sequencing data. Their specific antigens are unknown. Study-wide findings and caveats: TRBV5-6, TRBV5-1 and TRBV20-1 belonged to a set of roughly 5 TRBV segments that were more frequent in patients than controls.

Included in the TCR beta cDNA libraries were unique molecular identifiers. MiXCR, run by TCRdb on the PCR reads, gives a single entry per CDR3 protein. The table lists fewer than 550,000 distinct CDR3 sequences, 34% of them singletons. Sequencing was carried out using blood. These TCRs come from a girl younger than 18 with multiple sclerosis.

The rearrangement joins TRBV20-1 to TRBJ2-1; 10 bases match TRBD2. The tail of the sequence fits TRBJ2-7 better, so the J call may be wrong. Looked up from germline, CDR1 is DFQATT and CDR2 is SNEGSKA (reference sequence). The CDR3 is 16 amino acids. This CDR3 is CSASFPSGGSYNEQYF. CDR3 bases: TGCAGTGCTAGTTTCCCTAGCGGGGGCTCCTACAATGAGCAGTACTTC.

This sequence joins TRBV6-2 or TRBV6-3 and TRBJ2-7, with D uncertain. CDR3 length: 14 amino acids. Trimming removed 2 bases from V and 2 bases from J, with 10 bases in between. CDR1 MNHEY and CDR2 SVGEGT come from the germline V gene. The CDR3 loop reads CASSYVTATYEQYF. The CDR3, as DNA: TGTGCCAGCAGTTACGTCACAGCCACCTACGAGCAGTACTTC.

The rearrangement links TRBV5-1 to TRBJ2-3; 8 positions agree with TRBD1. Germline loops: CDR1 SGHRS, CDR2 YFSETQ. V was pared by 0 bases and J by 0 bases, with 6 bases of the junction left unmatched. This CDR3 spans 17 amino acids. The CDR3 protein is CASSLGQGILSTDTQYF. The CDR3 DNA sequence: TGCGCCAGCAGCTTGGGACAGGGGATTTTAAGCACAGATACGCAGTATTTT.

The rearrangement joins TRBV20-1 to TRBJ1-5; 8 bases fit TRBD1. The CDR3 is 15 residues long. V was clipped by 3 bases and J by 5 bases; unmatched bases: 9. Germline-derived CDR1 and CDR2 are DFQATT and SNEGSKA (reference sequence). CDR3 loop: CSASMGTGRDQPQHF. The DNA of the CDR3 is TGCAGTGCTAGTATGGGGACAGGCCGGGATCAGCCCCAGCATTTT.

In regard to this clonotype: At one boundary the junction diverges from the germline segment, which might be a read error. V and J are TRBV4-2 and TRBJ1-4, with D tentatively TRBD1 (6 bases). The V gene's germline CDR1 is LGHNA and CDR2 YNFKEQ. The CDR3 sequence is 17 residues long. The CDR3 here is CANSQDWVGGTNEKLFF. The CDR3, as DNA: TGTGCCAACAGCCAAGATTGGGTAGGGGGAACTAATGAAAAACTGTTTTTT.

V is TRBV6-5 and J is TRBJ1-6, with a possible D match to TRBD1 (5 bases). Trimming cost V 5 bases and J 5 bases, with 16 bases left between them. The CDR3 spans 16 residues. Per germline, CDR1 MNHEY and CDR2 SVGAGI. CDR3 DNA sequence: TGTGCCAGCAGTCGAGATCTGCGAGGGGATAATTCACCCCTCCACTTT. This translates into CASSRDLRGDNSPLHF.

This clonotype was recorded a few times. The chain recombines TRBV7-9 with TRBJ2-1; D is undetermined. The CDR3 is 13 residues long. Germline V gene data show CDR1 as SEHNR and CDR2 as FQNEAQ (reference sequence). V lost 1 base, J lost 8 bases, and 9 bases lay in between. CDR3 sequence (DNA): TGTGCCAGCAGCTTAGATGGGCGATATGAGCAGTTCTTC. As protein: CASSLDGRYEQFF.

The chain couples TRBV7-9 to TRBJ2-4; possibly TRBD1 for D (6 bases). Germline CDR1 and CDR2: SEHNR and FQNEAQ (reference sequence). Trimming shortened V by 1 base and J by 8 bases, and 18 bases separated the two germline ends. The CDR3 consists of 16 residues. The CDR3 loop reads CASSLGGGVGFHIQYF. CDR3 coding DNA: TGTGCCAGCAGCTTAGGAGGGGGAGTGGGTTTCCACATTCAGTACTTC.

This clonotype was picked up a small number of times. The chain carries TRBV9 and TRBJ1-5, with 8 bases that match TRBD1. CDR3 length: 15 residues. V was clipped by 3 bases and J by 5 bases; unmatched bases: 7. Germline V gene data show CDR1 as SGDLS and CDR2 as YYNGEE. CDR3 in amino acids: CASSARDRIDQPQHF. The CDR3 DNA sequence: TGTGCCAGCAGCGCCCGGGACAGGATCGATCAGCCCCAGCATTTT.

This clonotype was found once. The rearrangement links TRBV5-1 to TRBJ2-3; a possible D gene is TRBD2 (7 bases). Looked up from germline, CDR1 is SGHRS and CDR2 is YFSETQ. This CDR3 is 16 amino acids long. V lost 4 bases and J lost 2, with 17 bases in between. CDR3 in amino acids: CASSANGGALTDTQYF. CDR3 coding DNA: TGCGCCAGCAGCGCCAATGGGGGGGCGCTCACAGATACGCAGTATTTT.

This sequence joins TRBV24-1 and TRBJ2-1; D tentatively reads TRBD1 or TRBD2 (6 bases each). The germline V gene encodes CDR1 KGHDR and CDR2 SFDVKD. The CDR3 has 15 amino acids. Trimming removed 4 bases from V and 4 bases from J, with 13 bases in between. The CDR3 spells CATSETGGIYNEQFF. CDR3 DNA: TGTGCCACCAGTGAGACAGGAGGGATTTACAATGAGCAGTTCTTC.

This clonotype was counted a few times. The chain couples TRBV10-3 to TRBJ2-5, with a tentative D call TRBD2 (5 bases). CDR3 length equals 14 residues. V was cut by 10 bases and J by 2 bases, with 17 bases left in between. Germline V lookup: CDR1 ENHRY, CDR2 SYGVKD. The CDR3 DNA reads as TGTGCCACTAGGAATCAACGGGAACAAGAGACCCAGTACTTC. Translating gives CATRNQREQETQYF.

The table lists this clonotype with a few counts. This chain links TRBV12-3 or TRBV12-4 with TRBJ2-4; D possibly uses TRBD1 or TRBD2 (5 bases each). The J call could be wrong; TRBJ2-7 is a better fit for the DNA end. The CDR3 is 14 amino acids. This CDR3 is CASSSAGTIAEQYF. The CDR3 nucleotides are TGTGCCAGCAGTTCAGCCGGGACCATCGCCGAGCAGTACTTC.

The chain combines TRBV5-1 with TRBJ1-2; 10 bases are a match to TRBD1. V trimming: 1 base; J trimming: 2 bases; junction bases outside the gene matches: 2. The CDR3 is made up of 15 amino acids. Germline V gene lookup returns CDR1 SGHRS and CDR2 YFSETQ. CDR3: CASSLWDRGNYGYTF. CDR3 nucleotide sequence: TGCGCCAGCAGCTTGTGGGACAGGGGAAACTATGGCTACACCTTC.

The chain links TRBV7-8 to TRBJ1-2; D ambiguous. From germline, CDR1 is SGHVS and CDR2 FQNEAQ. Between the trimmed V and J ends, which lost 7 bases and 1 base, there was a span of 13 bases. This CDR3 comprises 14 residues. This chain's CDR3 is CASNHRRDNYGYTF. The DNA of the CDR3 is TGTGCCAGCAACCATCGACGAGATAACTATGGCTACACCTTC.

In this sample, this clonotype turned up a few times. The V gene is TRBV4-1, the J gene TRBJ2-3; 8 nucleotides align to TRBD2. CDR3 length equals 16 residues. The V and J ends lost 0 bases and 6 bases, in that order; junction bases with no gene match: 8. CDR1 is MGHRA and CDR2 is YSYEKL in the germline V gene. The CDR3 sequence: CASSQDGVAGLDTQYF. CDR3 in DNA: TGCGCCAGCAGCCAAGATGGTGTAGCGGGGTTGGATACGCAGTATTTT.

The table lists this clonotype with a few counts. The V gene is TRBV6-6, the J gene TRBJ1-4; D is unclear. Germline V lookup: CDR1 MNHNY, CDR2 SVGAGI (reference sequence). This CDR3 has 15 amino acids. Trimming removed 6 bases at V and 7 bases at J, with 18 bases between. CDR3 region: CASRRLTAGGEKLFF. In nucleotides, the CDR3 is TGTGCCAGCAGGCGCCTTACGGCGGGCGGTGAAAAACTGTTTTTT.